This T cell receptor beta chain originates from a study of blood T cells in healthy people across ages. Study-level background: Per two T cells, about one barcoded beta molecule was captured through template switching. Study-wide points: Without sorted subsets, naive and antigen-experienced compartments could not be conclusively compared.

Concerning this clonotype: Its specificity is unknown.

Alongside a J-beta primer mix, a sample-barcoded 5' primer served in a second PCR lasting 7 to 11 cycles. TCRdb reprocessed the 5' RACE reads with MiXCR, giving one entry per CDR3 protein. Of fewer than 2,000,000 distinct CDR3 sequences listed, about two fifths were seen once; the top ten hold roughly 23%. This CDR3 has 15 amino acids. Trimming removed 5 bases from V and 3 bases from J; junction bases left unmatched: 6. Per the germline V gene, CDR1 is SGHTA and CDR2 is FQGNSA. This receptor was obtained from a human donor in good health. The genes are TRBV7-2 and TRBJ1-1; 10 nucleotides align to TRBD1. Sequenced input: blood. Here the CDR3 reads CASSMVDRGHTEAFF. For the CDR3, the DNA is TGTGCCAGCAGCATGGTAGACAGGGGGCACACTGAAGCTTTCTTT.